These 6 T cell receptor beta chains share one sample of origin, sequenced in a study of T cells in Graves' hyperthyroidism and ophthalmopathy. RNA transcripts gave rise to amplified TCR beta CDR3 regions. The HTBI primer set was used in a first-round RT-PCR of the TCR CDR3. TCRdb passed the multiplex PCR reads through MiXCR, listing each CDR3 protein once. This repertoire shows fewer than 650,000 distinct CDR3 sequences, around 14% found once; its top ten account for less than 9%. Sequenced input: blood. Source of these receptors: a woman between 18 and 29 years old with Graves' ophthalmopathy.

This clonotype was recorded many times. V gene TRBV2 combines with J gene TRBJ1-3; D remains unclear. Per the germline V gene, CDR1 is SNHLY and CDR2 is FYNNEI. The CDR3 is 11 amino acids. Trimming pared 4 bases from V and 3 bases from J, leaving 1 base between. Written as DNA, the CDR3 is TGTGCCAGCAGTGTTGGAAACACCATATATTTT. This gives the protein CASSVGNTIYF.

This clonotype showed up just a few times. V and J are TRBV7-3 and TRBJ1-2; 7 positions agree with TRBD1. The J segment lost 7 bases and the V segment lost 5 bases, leaving 7 bases of the junction unmatched. The CDR3 extends over 13 amino acids. Germline CDR1 is SGHTA and CDR2 is FQGTGA. The CDR3 sequence: CASSEQGYGGYTF. The DNA of the CDR3 is TGTGCCAGCAGCGAACAGGGGTATGGTGGCTACACCTTC.

This clonotype was picked up a small number of times. Here the CDR3 reads CSAPRDRGSVNTEAFF. The CDR3 DNA sequence: TGCAGTGCGCCCCGGGACAGGGGGTCCGTGAACACTGAAGCTTTCTTT. The V call is TRBV20-1, the J call TRBJ1-1; 11 bases map to TRBD1. Trimming cost V 6 bases and J 0 bases; bases outside gene matches: 9. Germline V gives CDR1 DFQATT, CDR2 SNEGSKA (reference sequence). This CDR3 has 16 residues.

This clonotype was picked up many times. The CDR3 region is CASTWTSGADTQYF. The CDR3 DNA reads TGTGCCAGCACCTGGACTAGCGGCGCAGATACGCAGTATTTT. The chain employs TRBV2 and TRBJ2-3, with 10 positions matching TRBD2. The CDR3 length is 14 residues. Unmatched junction bases numbered 5, after V lost 7 bases and J lost 4 bases. CDR1 is SNHLY and CDR2 is FYNNEI in the germline V gene.

This clonotype was observed many times. This sequence joins TRBV20-1 and TRBJ2-3, with TRBD2 matching 8 bases. This CDR3 contains 14 residues. Per the germline V gene, CDR1 is DFQATT and CDR2 is SNEGSKA (reference sequence). Germline trimming cut 6 bases from V and 1 base from J; bases unmatched to any gene: 6. CDR3 DNA: TGCAGTGCAGTAGGGGGACTAGGCACAGATACGCAGTATTTT. Translated: CSAVGGLGTDTQYF.

This clonotype has at least ten counts. This rearrangement joins TRBV20-1 to TRBJ2-7; weak D call: TRBD2 (6 bases). This CDR3 is 13 amino acids long. V was cut by 3 bases and J by 0 bases, with 9 bases left in between. Germline values: CDR1 DFQATT, CDR2 SNEGSKA (reference sequence). CDR3 DNA: TGCAGTGCTAGGGATAGCGGCTCCTACGAGCAGTACTTC. It specifies CSARDSGSYEQYF.